The T cell receptor beta chain under discussion was sequenced for a study of beta chain features in type 1 diabetes. Study results and caveats: Type 1 diabetes patients showed a moderate but significant shortening of TCRB CDR3s in all four CD4+ subsets.

Expressed TCRB transcripts were sequenced because the entire RNA isolate underwent reverse transcription. Only in-frame clones appear in the TCRdb table, and some are missing; sequencing was by immunoSEQ multiplex PCR. Counted here are under 300,000 clones, less than 30% occurring once; the ten biggest clones make up around 0.013%. Concerning this clone itself: The antigen remains unidentified.

Central memory, naive, regulatory and stem cell-like memory CD4+ cells were sorted by CD45RO/CCR7/CD25/CD127/CD95/CD27. Sorted populations all had greater than 98% purity. The CDR3 covers 15 residues. CDR1 is GTSNPN, CDR2 SVGIG, per germline (reference sequence). V trimming: 2 bases; J trimming: 4 bases; junction bases outside the gene matches: 6. The sample taken for sequencing was naive CD4+ T cells from blood. V usage is TRBV30 and J usage is TRBJ2-3; 10 bases align to TRBD1. The TCR sequence derives from a woman in her twenties or thirties with type 1 diabetes. The CDR3 nucleotides read TGTGCCTGGAGTCGAAAGGGACAGGGGTCAGATACGCAGTATTTT. Amino acid sequence: CAWSRKGQGSDTQYF.